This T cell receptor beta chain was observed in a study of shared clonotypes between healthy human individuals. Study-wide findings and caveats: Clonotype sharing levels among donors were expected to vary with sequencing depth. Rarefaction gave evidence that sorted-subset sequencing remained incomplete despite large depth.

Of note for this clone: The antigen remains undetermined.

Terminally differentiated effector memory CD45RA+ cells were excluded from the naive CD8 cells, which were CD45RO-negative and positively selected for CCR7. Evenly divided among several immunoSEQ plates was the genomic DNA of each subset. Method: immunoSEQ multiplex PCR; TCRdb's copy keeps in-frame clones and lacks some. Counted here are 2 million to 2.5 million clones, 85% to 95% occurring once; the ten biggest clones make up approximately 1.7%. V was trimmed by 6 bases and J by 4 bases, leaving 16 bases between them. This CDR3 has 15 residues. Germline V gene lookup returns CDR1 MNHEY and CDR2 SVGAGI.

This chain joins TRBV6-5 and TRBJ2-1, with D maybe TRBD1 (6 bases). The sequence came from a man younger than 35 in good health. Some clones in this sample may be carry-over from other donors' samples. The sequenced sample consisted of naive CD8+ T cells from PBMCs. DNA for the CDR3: TGTGCCAGCAGGCCTTCAGGGGCGCTTTACAATGAGCAGTTCTTC. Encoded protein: CASRPSGALYNEQFF.